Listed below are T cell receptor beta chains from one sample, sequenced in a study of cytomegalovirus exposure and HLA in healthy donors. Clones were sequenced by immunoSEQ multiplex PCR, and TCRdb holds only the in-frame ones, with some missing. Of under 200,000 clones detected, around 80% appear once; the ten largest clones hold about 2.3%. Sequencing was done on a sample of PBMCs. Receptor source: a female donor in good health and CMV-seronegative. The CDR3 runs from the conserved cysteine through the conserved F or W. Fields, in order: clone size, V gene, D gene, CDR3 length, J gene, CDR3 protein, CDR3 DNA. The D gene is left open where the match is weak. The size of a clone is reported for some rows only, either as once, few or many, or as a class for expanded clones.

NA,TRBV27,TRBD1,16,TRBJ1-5,CASSLSGTGGRQPQHF,TGTGCCAGCAGTTTATCCGGGACAGGGGGTCGGCAGCCCCAGCATTTT
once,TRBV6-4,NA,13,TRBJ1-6,CASSVAPGSPLHF,TGTGCCAGCAGTGTGGCCCCGGGTTCACCCCTCCACTTT
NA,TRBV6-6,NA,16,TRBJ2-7,CASSYSMGASSYEQYF,TGTGCCAGCAGTTACTCGATGGGGGCTTCCTCCTACGAGCAGTACTTC
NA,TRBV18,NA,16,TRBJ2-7,CASSLNGGKGVYEQYF,TGTGCCAGCTCGCTCAATGGGGGCAAGGGGGTCTACGAGCAGTACTTC
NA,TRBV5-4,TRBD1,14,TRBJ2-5,CASSADREQETQYF,TGTGCCAGCAGCGCGGACAGGGAGCAAGAGACCCAGTACTTC
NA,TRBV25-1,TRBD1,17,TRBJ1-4,CASSPSGTEGPQWGLFF,TGTGCCAGCAGTCCTTCCGGGACAGAGGGGCCGCAATGGGGACTGTTTTTT
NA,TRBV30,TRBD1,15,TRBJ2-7,CAWSKYGTDLYEQYF,TGTGCCTGGAGTAAGTACGGGACAGATCTTTACGAGCAGTACTTC
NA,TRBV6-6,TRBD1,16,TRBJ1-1,CASSYFLTGRYTEAFF,TGTGCCAGCAGTTACTTTCTGACAGGGAGATATACTGAAGCTTTCTTT
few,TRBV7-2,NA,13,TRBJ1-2,CASSYRDKNGYTF,TGTGCCAGCAGCTACCGGGACAAGAATGGCTACACCTTC
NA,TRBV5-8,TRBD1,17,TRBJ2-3,CASSSPLHPDRGDTQYF,TGTGCCAGCAGCTCCCCTCTACACCCGGACAGGGGAGATACGCAGTATTTT
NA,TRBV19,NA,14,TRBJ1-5,CASQGGRGNQPQHF,TGTGCCAGCCAAGGGGGTAGGGGCAATCAGCCCCAGCATTTT
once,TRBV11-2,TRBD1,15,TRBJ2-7,CASSLGGGGQSRQYF,TGTGCCAGCAGCTTAGGAGGGGGCGGACAGTCACGGCAGTACTTC